A single sample gave rise to the 32 T cell receptor beta chains below, sequenced in a study of regulatory T cells in long-lasting Graves disease. Time point defined: newly diagnosed GD, antithyroid drugs for less than 3 months. PBMC-derived RNA was used for the TCR library. Both iRepertoire HTBI primers and Arm-PCR of CDR3 regions were used to build the TCR beta libraries. Via MiXCR, TCRdb re-called the multiplex PCR reads, giving one row per CDR3 protein. The repertoire includes about 620,000 distinct CDR3 sequences, roughly 16% of them detected once, and about 20% sits in the top ten. These same records also appear under a second study, on T cells in Graves' hyperthyroidism and ophthalmopathy.

Sequencing was performed on peripheral blood mononuclear cells (PBMCs), taken at new diagnosis, from a patient treated with antithyroid drugs. These receptors originate from a woman in her twenties or thirties with Graves disease.

This clonotype was detected many times. The rearrangement joins TRBV19 to TRBJ2-7, with D possibly being TRBD2 (6 bases). Germline assignment: CDR1 LNHDA and CDR2 SQIVND (reference sequence). This CDR3 region has 14 residues. The V and J ends lost 3 bases and 5 bases respectively, with 14 bases between them. CDR3 amino acids: CASSMTGVTDEQYF. Written as DNA, the CDR3 is TGTGCCAGTAGTATGACGGGGGTCACTGACGAGCAGTACTTC.

This clonotype was seen a few times. The CDR3 bases are TGCAGCGGGGGGCAGTTGAACACTGAAGCTTTCTTT. This codes for CSGGQLNTEAFF. The genes are TRBV29-1 and TRBJ1-1; a possible D gene is TRBD1 (6 bases). V was clipped by 7 bases and J by 0 bases, with 9 bases between them. The CDR3 spans 12 residues. Germline V gene data show CDR1 as SQVTM and CDR2 as ANQGSEA.

The chain is built from TRBV29-1 and TRBJ2-7, with a possible D match to TRBD1 (5 bases). CDR3 length: 13 residues. Germline CDR1 is SQVTM and CDR2 is ANQGSEA. V was cut by 3 bases and J by 1 base, with 10 bases left in between. The CDR3 nucleotides are TGCAGCGTTGATACGACAGATTCCTACGAGCAGTACTTC. Protein: CSVDTTDSYEQYF.

V and J are TRBV18 and TRBJ1-2; 9 nucleotides line up with TRBD1. CDR3 length: 13 residues. Germline V gene sequence: CDR1 KGHSH, CDR2 LQKENI. V was clipped by 11 bases and J by 5 bases; unmatched bases: 9. Written as DNA, the CDR3 is TGTGCCTCCGAGGAGGACAGGGGTTATGGCTACACCTTC. Translating it yields CASEEDRGYGYTF.

This clonotype was observed at least ten times. The rearrangement uses TRBV2 and TRBJ2-3, with 11 bases identical to TRBD2. The CDR3 has 14 residues. Germline V gene data show CDR1 as SNHLY and CDR2 as FYNNEI. V shed 9 bases, J shed 5 bases, and the junction held 7 bases outside the gene matches. The CDR3 DNA reads as TGTGCCAGTATGACTAGCGGGATAGAAGATACGCAGTATTTT. Its translation is CASMTSGIEDTQYF.

This clonotype came up a few times. The V gene is TRBV20-1, the J gene TRBJ2-7, with TRBD2 as a possible D gene (6 bases). CDR3 length: 12 residues. With 6 bases removed from V and 4 bases from J, the gap between germline ends came to 13 bases. Germline V gene lookup returns CDR1 DFQATT and CDR2 SNEGSKA (reference sequence). CDR3 bases: TGCAGTGCGGAGGGACTCCAATACGAGCAGTACTTC. Translating gives CSAEGLQYEQYF.

At least ten counts were recorded for this clonotype. The gene calls are TRBV2 and TRBJ1-2; 9 bases map to TRBD1. This CDR3 has 13 amino acids. Germline V gene data show CDR1 as SNHLY and CDR2 as FYNNEI. Losses at the gene ends were 3 bases for V and 7 bases for J; bases not matched to a gene: 3. Written as DNA, the CDR3 is TGTGCCAGCAGTGACGGGACAGGGTCTGGCTACACCTTC. As protein: CASSDGTGSGYTF.

The rearrangement links TRBV19 to TRBJ2-3, with 7 positions matching TRBD2. This CDR3 comprises 14 residues. J lost 2 bases, V lost 5 bases, and 4 bases had no gene match. Germline CDR1 is LNHDA and CDR2 is SQIVND (reference sequence). The CDR3 is CASSERLATDTQYF. The CDR3 DNA follows: TGTGCCAGTAGTGAGAGACTAGCCACAGATACGCAGTATTTT. The full variable domain, rest sourced from reference TRBV19 and TRBJ2-3, is DGGITQSPKYLFRKEGQNVTLSCEQNLNHDAMYWYRQDPGQGLRLIYYSQIVNDFQKGDIAEGYSVSREKKESFPLTVTSAQKNPTAFYLCASSERLATDTQYFGPGTRLTVL.

This clonotype was counted at least ten times. V usage is TRBV7-9 and J usage is TRBJ1-1; the match to TRBD1 covers 9 bases. The J segment lost 6 bases and the V segment lost 4 bases, leaving 6 bases of the junction unmatched. The V gene's germline CDR1 is SEHNR and CDR2 FQNEAQ (reference sequence). CDR3 length: 14 amino acids. CDR3: CASSWGQGTAEAFF. The DNA for the CDR3 is TGTGCCAGCAGCTGGGGACAGGGAACGGCTGAAGCTTTCTTT.

The chain combines TRBV9 with TRBJ1-4, with TRBD1 matching over 7 bases. V shed 3 bases, J shed 8 bases, and the junction held 10 bases outside the gene matches. The CDR3 is made up of 15 amino acids. Germline lookup yields CDR1 SGDLS and CDR2 YYNGEE. In DNA form, the CDR3 reads TGTGCCAGCAGCGCATCCGGGACAGTGCGGGAAAAACTGTTTTTT. Amino acid sequence: CASSASGTVREKLFF.

This clonotype was observed a handful of times. The chain recombines TRBV24-1 with TRBJ2-4; tentatively, D is TRBD1 or TRBD2 (6 bases each). Germline V lookup: CDR1 KGHDR, CDR2 SFDVKD. CDR3 size: 18 residues. Trimming left V 4 bases short and J 0 bases short, with 18 bases between. The CDR3 DNA reads TGTGCCACCAGTGAAGGGGGGTCAGGGACTTTAGCCAAAAACATTCAGTACTTC. As protein: CATSEGGSGTLAKNIQYF.

This clonotype was found many times. The genes are TRBV6-5 and TRBJ1-5, with 8 nucleotides matching TRBD1. V was pared by 4 bases and J by 7 bases, with 6 bases of the junction left unmatched. Germline V lookup: CDR1 MNHEY, CDR2 SVGAGI. The CDR3 sequence is 14 residues long. The CDR3 region is CASSSPGQEQPQHF. The CDR3 DNA is TGTGCCAGCAGTTCCCCGGGACAGGAACAGCCCCAGCATTTT.

This clonotype showed up many times. The chain carries TRBV6-1 and TRBJ2-2, with D maybe TRBD2 (7 bases). The V gene's germline CDR1 is MNHNS and CDR2 SASEGT. The V gene lost 6 bases and the J gene lost 3 bases, with 20 bases spanning the gap. The CDR3 totals 17 residues. The CDR3 loop is CASSPRGGTGYTGELFF. The CDR3 nucleotides read TGTGCCAGCAGCCCCAGGGGAGGGACTGGTTACACCGGGGAGCTGTTTTTT.

This clonotype appeared a few times. The genes are TRBV20-1 and TRBJ2-5; TRBD1 or TRBD2 may be the D gene (5 bases each). Germline V gene sequence: CDR1 DFQATT, CDR2 SNEGSKA (reference sequence). V was shortened by 1 base and J by 5 bases, with 17 bases between the two germline ends. The CDR3 loop spans 15 amino acids. The CDR3: CSARAPGPGRETQYF. The CDR3 DNA reads as TGCAGTGCTAGAGCCCCGGGACCCGGGCGGGAGACCCAGTACTTC.

Of note for this clonotype: With a much larger clone just one base away, this may be a read error. J is TRBJ2-1 and V is TRBV28; 7 positions match TRBD2. V was clipped by 3 bases and J by 8 bases; unmatched bases: 4. CDR1 and CDR2 (germline): MDHEN, SYDVKM. The CDR3 consists of 13 residues. The CDR3 nucleotides read TGTGCCAGCAGTTTTCTAGCGGCCGATGAGCAGTTCTTC. It translates to CASSFLAADEQFF.

The rearrangement uses TRBV5-1 and TRBJ2-7, with D perhaps TRBD2 (7 bases). The CDR3 runs to 15 residues. Trimming shortened V by 4 bases and J by 3 bases, and 17 bases separated the two germline ends. Germline assignment: CDR1 SGHRS and CDR2 YFSETQ. CDR3 sequence reads: CASSRGGEIVYEQYF. The CDR3, as DNA: TGCGCCAGCAGCAGGGGGGGAGAGATTGTCTACGAGCAGTACTTC.

This clonotype was recorded at least ten times. The V and J genes are TRBV11-1 and TRBJ2-1, with 7 positions matching TRBD2. Trimming removed 0 bases from V and 7 bases from J; junction bases left unmatched: 9. CDR3 length: 16 residues. CDR1 and CDR2 from the germline V gene are SGHAT and FQDESV (reference sequence). The CDR3 region is CASSLAPSGPENEQFF. CDR3 in DNA: TGTGCCAGCAGCTTAGCGCCTAGCGGACCTGAGAATGAGCAGTTCTTC. Supplemented by reference TRBV11-1 and TRBJ2-1, the full variable domain reads EAEVAQSPRYKITEKSQAVAFWCDPISGHATLYWYRQILGQGPELLVQFQDESVVDDSQLPKDRFSAERLKGVDSTLKIQPAELGDSAMYLCASSLAPSGPENEQFFGPGTRLTVL.

This clonotype showed up just a few times. The J gene is TRBJ1-5, the V gene TRBV7-2; 9 bases fit TRBD1. CDR1 and CDR2 from the germline V gene are SGHTA and FQGNSA. The CDR3 spans 16 residues. Germline trimming cut 4 bases from V and 3 bases from J; bases unmatched to any gene: 7. CDR3 DNA sequence: TGTGCCAGCAGCTCGGGACAGGGCTTCAACAATCAGCCCCAGCATTTT. This translates into CASSSGQGFNNQPQHF.

V is TRBV9 and J is TRBJ2-4; 9 nucleotides line up with TRBD1. The V gene end was trimmed by 7 bases and the J gene end by 8 bases; junction bases not matched to a gene: 10. CDR3 length: 14 amino acids. Germline V gene sequence: CDR1 SGDLS, CDR2 YYNGEE. CDR3 residues: CASSPTGGQDIQYF. Written as DNA, the CDR3 is TGTGCCAGCTCCCCCACAGGGGGCCAGGACATTCAGTACTTC.

The rearrangement joins TRBV14 to TRBJ2-2; 9 bases align to TRBD2. This CDR3 is built from 13 residues. V shed 6 bases and J 6 bases; nucleotides not matched to a gene: 2. Germline loops: CDR1 SGHDN, CDR2 FVKESK. CDR3 in DNA: TGTGCCAGCAGTCGACTAGCGGCCGGGGAGCTGTTTTTT. Its translation: CASSRLAAGELFF.

The CDR3 is CASSLLSGRDNTGELFF. The CDR3 DNA reads as TGTGCCAGCAGTTTGCTTTCGGGACGGGACAACACCGGGGAGCTGTTTTTT. This sequence joins TRBV12-3 or TRBV12-4 and TRBJ2-2; tentatively, D is TRBD1 or TRBD2 (5 bases each). The CDR3 covers 17 residues. V was trimmed by 3 bases and J by 2 bases, leaving 16 bases between them.

This clonotype appeared many times. This rearrangement joins TRBV27 to TRBJ2-1; D assignment may be TRBD1 or TRBD2 (5 bases each). CDR3 length: 17 residues. V was clipped by 6 bases and J by 0 bases, with 18 bases between them. Germline CDR1 is MNHEY and CDR2 is SMNVEV (reference sequence). This CDR3 is CASSLGVGTSSYNEQFF. The CDR3 DNA reads TGTGCCAGCAGCCTAGGAGTCGGGACCAGCTCCTACAATGAGCAGTTCTTC.

This clonotype was seen only a few times. The rearrangement joins TRBV27 to TRBJ2-7, with unresolved D. Trimming removed 6 bases at V and 5 bases at J, with 8 bases between. The CDR3 consists of 11 residues. The germline V gene encodes CDR1 MNHEY and CDR2 SMNVEV (reference sequence). CDR3 region: CASRNGNEQYF. The CDR3 coding sequence is TGTGCCAGCAGGAATGGTAACGAGCAGTACTTC.

Many counts were recorded for this clonotype. The V gene is TRBV2, the J gene TRBJ2-1; perhaps TRBD2 as D (6 bases). This CDR3 has 15 residues. The germline gives CDR1 SNHLY, CDR2 FYNNEI. V lost 7 bases, J lost 4 bases, and 17 bases lay in between. CDR3 region: CASKAELGTYNEQFF. The CDR3 nucleotides read TGTGCCAGCAAGGCGGAATTGGGGACTTACAATGAGCAGTTCTTC.

The rearrangement uses TRBV5-1 and TRBJ1-1; D is ambiguous. V was shortened by 4 bases and J by 7 bases, with 11 bases between the two germline ends. Germline loops: CDR1 SGHRS, CDR2 YFSETQ. The CDR3 covers 12 residues. In DNA, the CDR3 is TGCGCCAGCAGCATGCAAGAGGGTGAAGCTTTCTTT. Residues: CASSMQEGEAFF.

The chain couples TRBV6-4 to TRBJ2-1, with D perhaps TRBD1 (7 bases). Germline lookup yields CDR1 MRHNA and CDR2 SNTAGT. V lost 6 bases to trimming and J lost 5 bases, with 23 bases between them. There are 17 residues in the CDR3. The DNA of the CDR3 is TGTGCCAGCAGCAGGGGGGAAGCGGGCCCTCCTAACAATGAGCAGTTCTTC. This sequence encodes CASSRGEAGPPNNEQFF.

At least ten counts were recorded for this clonotype. The chain carries TRBV6-1 and TRBJ1-2, with D tentatively TRBD1 (5 bases). The CDR3 totals 15 residues. V gave up 6 bases and J gave up 4 bases, with 18 bases separating them. Germline values: CDR1 MNHNS, CDR2 SASEGT. The CDR3 sequence is CASSVKRTGLYGYTF. The CDR3 region has the DNA TGTGCCAGCAGCGTAAAACGGACGGGACTCTATGGCTACACCTTC.

This clonotype has just a few counts. The chain recombines TRBV11-2 with TRBJ1-5, with 8 bases fitting TRBD1. The V gene end was trimmed by 9 bases and the J gene end by 7 bases; junction bases not matched to a gene: 11. The germline V gene encodes CDR1 SGHAT and CDR2 FQNNGV. CDR3 size: 14 residues. The CDR3: CARRTGRRGQPQHF. CDR3 sequence (DNA): TGTGCCAGAAGGACAGGGAGGAGGGGGCAGCCCCAGCATTTT.

The chain couples TRBV9 to TRBJ2-7, with 14 bases lining up with TRBD2. Germline assignment: CDR1 SGDLS and CDR2 YYNGEE. This CDR3 has 19 residues. Trimming removed 3 bases from V and 4 bases from J; junction bases left unmatched: 15. The CDR3 loop is CASSGEFGLAGGLLYEQYF. CDR3 DNA sequence: TGTGCCAGCAGCGGAGAGTTCGGACTAGCGGGAGGATTATTGTACGAGCAGTACTTC.

This clonotype was observed many times. This chain connects TRBV6-5 to TRBJ1-1; no clear D gene. Per the germline V gene, CDR1 is MNHEY and CDR2 is SVGAGI. The CDR3 covers 14 residues. Trimming removed 0 bases at V and 2 bases at J, with 7 bases between. DNA for the CDR3: TGTGCCAGCAGTTACTCGCACCTCAACACTGAAGCTTTCTTT. Translation: CASSYSHLNTEAFF.

This chain joins TRBV4-2 and TRBJ1-2; possible D gene TRBD1, 5 bases. Germline V lookup: CDR1 LGHNA, CDR2 YNFKEQ. The CDR3 has 15 residues. V was shortened by 0 bases and J by 8 bases, with 16 bases between the two germline ends. The CDR3 region is CASSQEGEAFGGYTF. The CDR3, as DNA: TGTGCCAGCAGCCAAGAGGGGGAGGCTTTCGGGGGCTACACCTTC.

The chain carries TRBV19 and TRBJ2-5; 11 bases line up with TRBD2. Losses at the gene ends were 5 bases for V and 0 bases for J; bases not matched to a gene: 14. Per the germline V gene, CDR1 is LNHDA and CDR2 is SQIVND (reference sequence). This CDR3 has 19 residues. In nucleotides, the CDR3 is TGTGCCAGTAGTGAGCCGGGACTAGCGGCTCAAAGGTACCAAGAGACCCAGTACTTC. Encoded protein: CASSEPGLAAQRYQETQYF.